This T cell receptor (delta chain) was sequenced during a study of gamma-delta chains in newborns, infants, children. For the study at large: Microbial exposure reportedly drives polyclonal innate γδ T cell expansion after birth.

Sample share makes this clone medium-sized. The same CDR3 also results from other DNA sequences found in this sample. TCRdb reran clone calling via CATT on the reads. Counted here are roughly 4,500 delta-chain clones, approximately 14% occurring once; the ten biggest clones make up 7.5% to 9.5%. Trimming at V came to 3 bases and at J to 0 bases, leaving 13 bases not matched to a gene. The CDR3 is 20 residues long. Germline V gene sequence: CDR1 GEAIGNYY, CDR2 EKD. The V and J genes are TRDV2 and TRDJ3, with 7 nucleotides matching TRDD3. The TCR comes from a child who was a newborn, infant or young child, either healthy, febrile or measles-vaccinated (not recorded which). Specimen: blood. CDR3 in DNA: TGTGCCTGTGACGACTTACTGGGGACCGAGAGCTCCTGGGACACCCGACAGATGTTTTTC. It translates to CACDDLLGTESSWDTRQMFF.